The present T cell receptor beta chain was sequenced within a study of T cells in Graves' hyperthyroidism and ophthalmopathy. This clonotype has at least ten counts. Amplification of TCR beta CDR3 regions used RNA as the template. TCR CDR3 underwent first-round RT-PCR with the HTBI primer set. TCRdb used MiXCR to reprocess the multiplex PCR reads, holding one entry per CDR3 protein. Altogether roughly 200,000 distinct CDR3 sequences are present, roughly a sixth being singletons, with the ten largest covering roughly 50%. The CDR3 is 14 residues long. Trimming pared 1 base from V and 5 bases from J, leaving 9 bases between.

Sequencing was done on a sample of blood. The chain uses TRBV12-3 or TRBV12-4 and TRBJ1-5; the D is unclear. This receptor was taken from a woman aged 50 to 60 with Graves' hyperthyroidism. CDR3: CASSLVWEDQPQHF. The CDR3 coding sequence is TGTGCCAGCAGTTTAGTCTGGGAGGATCAGCCCCAGCATTTT.